This T cell receptor beta chain was sequenced in a study of cytomegalovirus exposure and HLA in healthy donors. Study-level background: The same platform used for the 600 to 750 first-cohort repertoires was also used for the 100 to 150 validation repertoires, as a later analysis reported.

Germline-derived CDR1 and CDR2 are LGHNA and YSLEER. V was pared by 3 bases and J by 2 bases, with 13 bases between. The CDR3 sequence is 15 residues long. The data were produced by immunoSEQ multiplex PCR, yet TCRdb's version contains in-frame clones alone and is incomplete. In the table there are some 70,000 clones, around four fifths of which are singletons. In the case of this clone: Antigen unknown.

Whole-study findings and limits: Cytomegalovirus-associated status was assigned to around 160 TCR beta chains. Testing in vitro showed a few CMV-associated chains specific for CMV antigens. Rare TCR sequences predominated, though certain public TCRs were found in many donors.

This receptor was identified in a young man in good health and CMV-seronegative. Sequenced sample: PBMCs. The chain joins TRBV4-3 to TRBJ1-2; a possible D gene is TRBD1 (5 bases). The CDR3 region has the DNA TGCGCCAGCAGCCACGCACCGACAGCAAACTATGGCTACACCTTC. Translating gives CASSHAPTANYGYTF.